These T cell receptor beta chains were read from a single sample in a study of T-cell reconstitution after alpha-beta-depleted transplantation in children. TCRdb fed the PCR reads into MiXCR, producing one record per CDR3 protein. Of about 980,000 distinct CDR3 sequences detected, around 30% appear once; the ten largest clones hold approximately 30%. Material: PBMCs, mostly from graft donor cells, obtained 360 days after TCRalphabeta/CD19-depleted stem cell transplant. The source of these receptors is a boy under two years old who had a stem cell transplant for SCID, so the T cells may come from the graft donor. The CDR3 runs from the conserved cysteine through the conserved F or W. The D gene is left open where the match is weak. Clone size is shown for a subset of rows, as once, few, many or a class of expanded clone.

d_call | j_call | clone_size | v_call | cdr3_nt | cdr3_aa
. | TRBJ2-1 | few | TRBV3-1 | TGTGCCAGCAGCCGCATCGGCAATCAGCAGTTCTTC | CASSRIGNQQFF
. | TRBJ1-5 | once | TRBV5-1 | TGCGCCAGCAGCTTCGAGGGGATTCAGCCCCAGCATTTT | CASSFEGIQPQHF
. | TRBJ1-1 | . | TRBV20-1 | TGCAGTGCTAAAAGACAGCTCCTCCTGACTGAAGCTTTCTTT | CSAKRQLLLTEAFF
. | TRBJ2-6 | . | TRBV4-1 | TGCGCCAGCAGCCAAGCAGGGGGGAGCTCTGGGGCCAACGTCCTGACTTTC | CASSQAGGSSGANVLTF
TRBD2 | TRBJ2-3 | few | TRBV12-3/TRBV12-4 | TGTGCCAGCAGTCTCGGGGGGGCCGGTTGGGATACGCAGTATTTT | CASSLGGAGWDTQYF
. | TRBJ1-1 | many | TRBV7-9 | TGTGCCAGCCGGCGGACTGAAGCTTTCTTT | CASRRTEAFF
TRBD2 | TRBJ2-1 | . | TRBV9 | TGTGCCAGCAGCGATGGACTAGCGGACTATTACAATGAGCAGTTCTTC | CASSDGLADYYNEQFF
TRBD1 | TRBJ1-1 | few | TRBV29-1 | TGCAGCGTTGACAGGGGGCCAGGGAACACTGAAGCTTTCTTT | CSVDRGPGNTEAFF
. | TRBJ2-5 | few | TRBV28 | TGTGCCAGCAGTCCCGTACCGGGGCGCGGTGAGACCCAGTACTTC | CASSPVPGRGETQYF
. | TRBJ2-3 | . | TRBV4-2 | TGTGCCAGCAGCCTATCTTCGGGTCCAAAGGGAGATACGCAGTATTTT | CASSLSSGPKGDTQYF
. | TRBJ2-7 | . | TRBV20-1 | TGCAGTGCTCCCGGCAGTAGGAGGTCCTACGAGCAGTACTTC | CSAPGSRRSYEQYF
. | TRBJ2-3 | . | TRBV7-2 | TGTGCCAGCAGCGAAACAGGACTGCAAGATACGCAGTATTTT | CASSETGLQDTQYF
. | TRBJ2-7 | few | TRBV5-6 | TGTGCCAGCAGCTGTTGGGGGCCTTCGACCTACGAGCAGTACTTC | CASSCWGPSTYEQYF
. | TRBJ1-3 | . | TRBV4-2 | TGTGCCAGCGGAATATGGGGAGTTGGAAACACCATATATTTT | CASGIWGVGNTIYF
. | TRBJ2-1 | few | TRBV15 | TGTGCCACCAGCAGAGAGCTAGGAGGGGACTCCTACAATGAGCAGTTCTTC | CATSRELGGDSYNEQFF
. | TRBJ2-5 | few | TRBV15 | TGTGCCACCAGCATCGAAATACAGCCAGAGGAGACCCAGTACTTC | CATSIEIQPEETQYF
. | TRBJ1-1 | . | TRBV5-1 | TGCGCCAGCAGTTTAGTCCCTCAACAGGCCACTGAAGCTTTCTTT | CASSLVPQQATEAFF
. | TRBJ1-1 | few | TRBV12-3/TRBV12-4 | TGTGCCAGCAGCCCGGGGGCCCGCGGCAACACTGAAGCTTTCTTT | CASSPGARGNTEAFF
. | TRBJ2-1 | . | TRBV7-3 | TGTGCCAGCAGCTTAGACGTGGGGGGCCCTTACCCCTACAATGAGCAGTTCTTC | CASSLDVGGPYPYNEQFF
. | TRBJ2-7 | many | TRBV5-5 | TGTGCCAGCAGCTTGCTAAACTCCTACGAGCAGTACTTC | CASSLLNSYEQYF
. | TRBJ2-7 | . | TRBV28 | TGTGCCAGCAGTTGGGACATCGCATCCTACGAGCAGTACTTC | CASSWDIASYEQYF
TRBD2 | TRBJ2-3 | . | TRBV11-2 | TGTGCCAGCAGCCGAATAGCGGGGGCTACAGATACGCAGTATTTT | CASSRIAGATDTQYF
. | TRBJ2-7 | . | TRBV4-3 | TGCGCCAGCAGCCAAGATTACATCGGGAGCTCCTACGAGCAGTACTTC | CASSQDYIGSSYEQYF
. | TRBJ2-3 | . | TRBV20-1 | TGCAGTGGACTTCTCGTCACAGATACGCAGTATTTT | CSGLLVTDTQYF
. | TRBJ2-3 | . | TRBV19 | TGTGCCAGTAGTATAAGTCGCACATGGGGGTTCACAGATACGCAGTATTTT | CASSISRTWGFTDTQYF
. | TRBJ2-1 | . | TRBV4-1 | TGCGCCAGCACGGGGGTTCTAGCGAATGAGCAGTTCTTC | CASTGVLANEQFF
TRBD2 | TRBJ2-2 | few | TRBV20-1 | TGCAGTGCTAGAGATAGGGTAGCGGGGAGTTCGAACACCGGGGAGCTGTTTTTT | CSARDRVAGSSNTGELFF
TRBD1 | TRBJ2-7 | . | TRBV12-3/TRBV12-4 | TGTGCCAGCAGTCCGGATAACAGGGGTCGGCAGTACTTC | CASSPDNRGRQYF
. | TRBJ2-5 | many | TRBV2 | TGTGCCACTTCGTGGGTAGGAGGCGAGACCCAGTACTTC | CATSWVGGETQYF
TRBD1 | TRBJ1-1 | few | TRBV10-3 | TGTGCCACCTCCCCAGGGGGGCCGAACACTGAAGCTTTCTTT | CATSPGGPNTEAFF
TRBD1 | TRBJ2-7 | few | TRBV6-1 | TGTGCCAGCACCCTAGGACAGGGTCCCTACGAGCAGTACTTC | CASTLGQGPYEQYF
TRBD2 | TRBJ2-5 | . | TRBV20-1 | TGCAGTCCGGCCCCGGGGGGGCTGAAGGAGACCCAGTACTTC | CSPAPGGLKETQYF
. | TRBJ2-7 | . | TRBV28 | TGTGCCAGCAGCCGCCCACGACTTCACTCCTACGAGCAGTACTTC | CASSRPRLHSYEQYF
. | TRBJ1-5 | . | TRBV20-1 | TGCAGTGCTAAAAGCCCAGGGAGCAATCAGCCCCAGCATTTT | CSAKSPGSNQPQHF
TRBD1 | TRBJ2-2 | . | TRBV4-1 | TGCGCCAGCAGACAACCAGGGGGTCCCCTCGGGGAGCTGTTTTTT | CASRQPGGPLGELFF
. | TRBJ2-5 | few | TRBV10-3 | TGTGCCATCAGAAGTGGGGCTTCGAAAGAGACCCAGTACTTC | CAIRSGASKETQYF
TRBD1 | TRBJ2-3 | . | TRBV24-1 | TGTGCCACCAGTGATCTGACAGGGAATTCCTTCACAGATACGCAGTATTTT | CATSDLTGNSFTDTQYF
. | TRBJ1-4 | . | TRBV19 | TGTGCCAGTAGTATAGGGGGGTTCGGCGGTGGAAAACTGTTTTTT | CASSIGGFGGGKLFF
. | TRBJ2-3 | . | TRBV28 | TGTGCCTACGTTGGGGGCAGGTCAGATACGCAGTATTTT | CAYVGGRSDTQYF